This T cell receptor beta chain is from a study of neurological immune-mediated disorders. The wider study: Multiple sclerosis patients (n of about 34) included around 30 with relapsing-remitting and 3 with secondary progressive disease. General study findings and limits: None of the CDR3 amino acid sequences in expanded clones turned up in more than one subject, which points to private repertoires in all groups.

In its sample, this clonotype was seen many times. What it binds is unknown. 2 million unsorted PBMCs were stored in RNAlater at -80 °C before RNA extraction. The CDR3 has 15 residues. From germline, CDR1 is WNHNN and CDR2 SYGVQD (reference sequence). The V end was cut by 2 bases, the J end by 1 base, with 12 bases between. The authors produced cDNA by 5'RACE using 10-nucleotide random UMIs. TCRdb reprocessed the 5' RACE reads via MiXCR and lists one record per CDR3 protein. The sample lists 42,000 or so distinct CDR3 sequences, 2.5% occurring once. The sequence was collected from a man aged 25 to 40 with multiple sclerosis. The chain links TRBV10-1 to TRBJ2-7, with D perhaps TRBD1 (6 bases). The sequencing sample was made of PBMCs. Written as DNA, the CDR3 is TGCGCCAGCAGTGAGACCGACAGGCTTTCCTACGAGCAGTACTTC. Protein sequence: CASSETDRLSYEQYF.